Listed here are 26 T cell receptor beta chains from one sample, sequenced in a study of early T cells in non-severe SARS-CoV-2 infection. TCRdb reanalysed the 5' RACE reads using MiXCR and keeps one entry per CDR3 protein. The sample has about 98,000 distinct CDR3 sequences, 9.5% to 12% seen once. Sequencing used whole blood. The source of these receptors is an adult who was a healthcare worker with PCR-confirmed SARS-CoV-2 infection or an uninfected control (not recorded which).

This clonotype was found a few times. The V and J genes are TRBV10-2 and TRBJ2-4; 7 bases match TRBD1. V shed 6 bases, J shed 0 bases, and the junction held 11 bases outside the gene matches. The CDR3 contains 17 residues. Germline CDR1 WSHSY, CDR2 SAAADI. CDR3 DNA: TGCGCCAGCAGACAGTCCCAGGGGGAAATAGCCAAAAACATTCAGTACTTC. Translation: CASRQSQGEIAKNIQYF.

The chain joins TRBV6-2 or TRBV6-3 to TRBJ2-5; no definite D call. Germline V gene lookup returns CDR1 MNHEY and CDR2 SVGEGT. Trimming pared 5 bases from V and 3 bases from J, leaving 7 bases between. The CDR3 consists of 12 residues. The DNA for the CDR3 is TGTGCCAGCAGTCCCCGGGAAGAGACCCAGTACTTC. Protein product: CASSPREETQYF.

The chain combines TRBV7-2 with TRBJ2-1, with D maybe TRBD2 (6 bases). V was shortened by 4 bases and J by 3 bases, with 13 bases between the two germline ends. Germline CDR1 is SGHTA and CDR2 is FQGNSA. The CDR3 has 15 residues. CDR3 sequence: CASSSRDWLYNEQFF. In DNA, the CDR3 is TGTGCCAGCAGCTCCCGGGACTGGCTCTACAATGAGCAGTTCTTC.

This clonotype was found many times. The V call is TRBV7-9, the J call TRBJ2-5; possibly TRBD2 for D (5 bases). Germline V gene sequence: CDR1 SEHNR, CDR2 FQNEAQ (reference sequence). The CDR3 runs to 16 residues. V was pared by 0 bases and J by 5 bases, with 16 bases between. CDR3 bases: TGTGCCAGCAGCTTAGCGCAGGCAGCCGGCGGGGAGACCCAGTACTTC. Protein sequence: CASSLAQAAGGETQYF.

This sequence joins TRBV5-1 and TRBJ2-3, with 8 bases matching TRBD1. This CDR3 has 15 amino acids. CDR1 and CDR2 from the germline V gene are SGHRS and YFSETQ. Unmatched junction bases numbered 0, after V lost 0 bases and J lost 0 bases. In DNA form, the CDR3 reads TGCGCCAGCAGCTTGGACAGGGGGAGCACAGATACGCAGTATTTT. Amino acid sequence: CASSLDRGSTDTQYF. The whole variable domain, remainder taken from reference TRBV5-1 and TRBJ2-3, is KAGVTQTPRYLIKTRGQQVTLSCSPISGHRSVSWYQQTPGQGLQFLFEYFSETQRNKGNFPGRFSGRQFSNSRSEMNVSTLELGDSALYLCASSLDRGSTDTQYFGPGTRLTVL.

This CDR3 reads CASSFADYGYTF. In DNA, the CDR3 is TGTGCCAGCAGCTTTGCGGACTATGGCTACACCTTC. The gene calls are TRBV5-6 and TRBJ1-2; D uncertain. The CDR3 is 12 residues long. The germline CDR1 and CDR2 sequences are SGHDT and YYEEEE. V lost 2 bases and J lost 3, with 5 bases in between.

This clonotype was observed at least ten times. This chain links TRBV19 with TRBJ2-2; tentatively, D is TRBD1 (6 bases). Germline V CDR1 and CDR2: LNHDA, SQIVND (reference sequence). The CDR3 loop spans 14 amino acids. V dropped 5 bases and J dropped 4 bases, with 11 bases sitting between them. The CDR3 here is CASSAGESTGELFF. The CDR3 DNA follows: TGTGCCAGTAGTGCAGGGGAGAGCACCGGGGAGCTGTTTTTT.

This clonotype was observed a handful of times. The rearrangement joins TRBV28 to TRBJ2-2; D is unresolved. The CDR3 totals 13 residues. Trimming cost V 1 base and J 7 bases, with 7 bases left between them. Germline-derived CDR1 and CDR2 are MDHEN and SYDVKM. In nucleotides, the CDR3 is TGTGCCAGCAGTTTATCCGGTAGCGGGGAGCTGTTTTTT. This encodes CASSLSGSGELFF.

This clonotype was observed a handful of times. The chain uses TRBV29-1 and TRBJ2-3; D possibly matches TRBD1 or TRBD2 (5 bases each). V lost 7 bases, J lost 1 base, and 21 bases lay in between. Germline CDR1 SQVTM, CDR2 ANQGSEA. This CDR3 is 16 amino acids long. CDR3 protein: CSAKTWGEGRTDTQYF. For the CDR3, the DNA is TGCAGCGCAAAGACGTGGGGAGAGGGACGCACAGATACGCAGTATTTT.

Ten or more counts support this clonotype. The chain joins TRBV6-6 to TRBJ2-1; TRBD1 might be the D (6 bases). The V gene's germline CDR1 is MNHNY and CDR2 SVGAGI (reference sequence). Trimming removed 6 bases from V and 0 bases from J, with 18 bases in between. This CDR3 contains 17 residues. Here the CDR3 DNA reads TGTGCCAGCAGAACCCCGGGACACCAAAGCTCCTACAATGAGCAGTTCTTC. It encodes CASRTPGHQSSYNEQFF.

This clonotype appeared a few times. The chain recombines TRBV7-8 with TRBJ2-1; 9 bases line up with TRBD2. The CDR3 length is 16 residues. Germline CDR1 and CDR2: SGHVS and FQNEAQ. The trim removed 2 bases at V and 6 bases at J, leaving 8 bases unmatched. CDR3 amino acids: CASSLRIAGAGNEQFF. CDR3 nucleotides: TGTGCCAGCAGCTTAAGAATAGCGGGGGCTGGCAATGAGCAGTTCTTC.

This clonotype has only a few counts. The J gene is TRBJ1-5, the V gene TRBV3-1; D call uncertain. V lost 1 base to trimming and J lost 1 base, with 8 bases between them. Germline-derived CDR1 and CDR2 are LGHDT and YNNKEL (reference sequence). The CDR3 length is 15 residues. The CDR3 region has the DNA TGTGCCAGCAGCCAAGGGGCCCAAAGCAATCAGCCCCAGCATTTT. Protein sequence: CASSQGAQSNQPQHF.

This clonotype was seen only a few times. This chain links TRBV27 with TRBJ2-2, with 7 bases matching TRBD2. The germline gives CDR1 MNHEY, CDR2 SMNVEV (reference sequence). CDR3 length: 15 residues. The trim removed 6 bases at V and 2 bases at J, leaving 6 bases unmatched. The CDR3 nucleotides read TGTGCCAGCAGCCCCTCTAGCGGCAACACCGGGGAGCTGTTTTTT. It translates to CASSPSSGNTGELFF.

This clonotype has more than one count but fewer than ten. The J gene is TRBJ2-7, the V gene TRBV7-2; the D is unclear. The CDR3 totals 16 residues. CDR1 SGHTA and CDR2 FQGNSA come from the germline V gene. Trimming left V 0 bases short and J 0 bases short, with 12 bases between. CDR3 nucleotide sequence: TGTGCCAGCAGCTTAGCGATGGCGAGGAGCTCCTACGAGCAGTACTTC. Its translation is CASSLAMARSSYEQYF.

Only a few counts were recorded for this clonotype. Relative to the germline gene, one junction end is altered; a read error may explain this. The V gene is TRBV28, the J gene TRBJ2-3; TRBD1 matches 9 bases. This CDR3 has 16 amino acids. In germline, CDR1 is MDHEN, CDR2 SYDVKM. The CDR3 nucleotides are TGTGCCAGCAGCTCGTACGGGACAGGGATTACAGATAAGCAGTATTTT. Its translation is CASSSYGTGITDKQYF.

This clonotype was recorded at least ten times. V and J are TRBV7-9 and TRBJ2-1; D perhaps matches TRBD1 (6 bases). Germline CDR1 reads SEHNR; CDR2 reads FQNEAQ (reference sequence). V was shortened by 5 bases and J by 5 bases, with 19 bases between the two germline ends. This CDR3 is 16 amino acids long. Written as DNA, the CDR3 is TGTGCCAGCAGCCACCTGTTGCCAGGGGACCACAATGAGCAGTTCTTC. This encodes CASSHLLPGDHNEQFF.

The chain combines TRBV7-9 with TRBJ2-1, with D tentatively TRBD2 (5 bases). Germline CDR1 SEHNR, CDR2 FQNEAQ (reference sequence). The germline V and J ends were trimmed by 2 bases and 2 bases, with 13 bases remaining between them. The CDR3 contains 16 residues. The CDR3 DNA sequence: TGTGCCAGCAGCTTAACGGCTAGCATACCCTACAATGAGCAGTTCTTC. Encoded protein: CASSLTASIPYNEQFF.

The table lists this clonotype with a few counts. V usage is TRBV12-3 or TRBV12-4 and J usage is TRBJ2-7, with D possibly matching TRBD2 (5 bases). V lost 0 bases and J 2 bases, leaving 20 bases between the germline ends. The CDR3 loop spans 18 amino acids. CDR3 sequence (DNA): TGTGCCAGCAGTTTAGCATATGGTGGCAGGACTTACGCCTACGAGCAGTACTTC. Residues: CASSLAYGGRTYAYEQYF.

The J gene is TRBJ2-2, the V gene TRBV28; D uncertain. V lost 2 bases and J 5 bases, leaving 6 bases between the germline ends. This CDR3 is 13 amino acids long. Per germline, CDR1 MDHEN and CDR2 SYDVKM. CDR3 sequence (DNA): TGTGCCAGCAGTTTAATTGATACCGGGGAGCTGTTTTTT. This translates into CASSLIDTGELFF. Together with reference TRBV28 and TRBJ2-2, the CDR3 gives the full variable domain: DVKVTQSSRYLVKRTGEKVFLECVQDMDHENMFWYRQDPGLGLRLIYFSYDVKMKEKGDIPEGYSVSREKKERFSLILESASTNQTSMYLCASSLIDTGELFFGEGSRLTVL.

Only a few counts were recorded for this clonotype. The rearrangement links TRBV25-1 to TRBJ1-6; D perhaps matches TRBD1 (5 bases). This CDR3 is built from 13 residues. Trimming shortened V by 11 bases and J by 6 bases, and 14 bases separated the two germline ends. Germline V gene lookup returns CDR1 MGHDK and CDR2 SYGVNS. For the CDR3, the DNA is TGTGCCTCCCAAGGGGCGGGTAATTCACCCCTCCACTTT. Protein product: CASQGAGNSPLHF.

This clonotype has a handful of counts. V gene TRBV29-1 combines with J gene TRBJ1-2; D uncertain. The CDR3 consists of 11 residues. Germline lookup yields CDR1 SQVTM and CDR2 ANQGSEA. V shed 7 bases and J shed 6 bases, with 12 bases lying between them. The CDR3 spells CSALRADGYTF. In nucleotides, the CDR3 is TGCAGCGCCCTAAGGGCTGATGGCTACACCTTC.

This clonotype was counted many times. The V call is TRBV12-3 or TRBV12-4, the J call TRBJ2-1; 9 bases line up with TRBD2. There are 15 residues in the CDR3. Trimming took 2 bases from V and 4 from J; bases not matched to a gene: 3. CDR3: CASSLRLAGYNEQFF. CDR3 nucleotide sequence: TGTGCCAGCAGTTTACGGCTAGCGGGGTACAATGAGCAGTTCTTC.

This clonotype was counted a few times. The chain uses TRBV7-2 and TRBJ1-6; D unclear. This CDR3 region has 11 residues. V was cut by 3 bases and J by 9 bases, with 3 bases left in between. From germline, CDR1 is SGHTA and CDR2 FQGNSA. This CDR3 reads CASSLGSPLHF. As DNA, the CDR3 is TGTGCCAGCAGCTTGGGTTCACCCCTCCACTTT.

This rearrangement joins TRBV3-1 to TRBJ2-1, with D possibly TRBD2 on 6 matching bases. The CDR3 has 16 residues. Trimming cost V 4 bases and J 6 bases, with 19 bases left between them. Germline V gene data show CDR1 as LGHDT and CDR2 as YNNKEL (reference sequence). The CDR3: CASSPTTSYHVNEQFF. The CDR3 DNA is TGTGCCAGCAGCCCGACCACTAGCTATCACGTCAATGAGCAGTTCTTC.

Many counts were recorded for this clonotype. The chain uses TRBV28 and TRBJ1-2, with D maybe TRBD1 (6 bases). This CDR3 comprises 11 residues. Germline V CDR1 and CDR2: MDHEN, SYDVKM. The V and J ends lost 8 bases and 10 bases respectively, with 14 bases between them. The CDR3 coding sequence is TGTGCCAGCCTGGGGCAGGGGAACTACACCTTC. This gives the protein CASLGQGNYTF.

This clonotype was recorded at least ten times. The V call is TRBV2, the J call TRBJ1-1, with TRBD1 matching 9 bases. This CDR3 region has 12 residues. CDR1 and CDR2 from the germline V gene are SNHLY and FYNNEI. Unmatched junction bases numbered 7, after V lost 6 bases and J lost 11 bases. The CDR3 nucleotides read TGTGCCAGCAGGGACAGGGGAGATGACGCTTTCTTT. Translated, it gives CASRDRGDDAFF.